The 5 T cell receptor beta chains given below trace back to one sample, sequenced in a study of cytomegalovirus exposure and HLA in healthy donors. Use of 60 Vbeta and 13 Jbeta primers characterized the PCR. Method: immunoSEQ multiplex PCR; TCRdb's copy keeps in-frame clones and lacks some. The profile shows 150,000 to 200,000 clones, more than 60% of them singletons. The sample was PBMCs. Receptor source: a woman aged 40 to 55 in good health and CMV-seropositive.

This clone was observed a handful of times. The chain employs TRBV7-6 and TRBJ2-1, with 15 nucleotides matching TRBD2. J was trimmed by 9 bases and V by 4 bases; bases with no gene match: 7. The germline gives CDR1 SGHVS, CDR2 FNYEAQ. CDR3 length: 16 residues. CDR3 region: CASSSGLAGGPGEQFF. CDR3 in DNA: TGTGCCAGCAGCTCCGGACTAGCGGGAGGGCCTGGTGAGCAGTTCTTC.

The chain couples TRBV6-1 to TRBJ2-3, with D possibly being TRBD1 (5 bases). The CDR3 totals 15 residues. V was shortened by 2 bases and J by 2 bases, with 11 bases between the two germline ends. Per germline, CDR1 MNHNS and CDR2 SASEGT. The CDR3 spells CASSERGLYTDTQYF. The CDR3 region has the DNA TGTGCCAGCAGTGAAAGGGGTCTCTACACAGATACGCAGTATTTT.

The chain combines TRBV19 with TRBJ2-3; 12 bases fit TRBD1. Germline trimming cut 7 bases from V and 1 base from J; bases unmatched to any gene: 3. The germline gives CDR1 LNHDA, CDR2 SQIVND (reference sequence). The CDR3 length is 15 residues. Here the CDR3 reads CASTGTGGRTDTQYF. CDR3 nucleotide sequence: TGTGCCAGTACCGGGACAGGGGGCCGCACAGATACGCAGTATTTT.

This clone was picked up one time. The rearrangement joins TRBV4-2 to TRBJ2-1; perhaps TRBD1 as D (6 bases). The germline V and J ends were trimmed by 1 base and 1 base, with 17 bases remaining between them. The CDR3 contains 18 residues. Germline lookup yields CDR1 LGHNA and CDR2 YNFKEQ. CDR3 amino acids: CASSQGARRGGSYNEQFF. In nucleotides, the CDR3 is TGTGCCAGCAGCCAAGGAGCTAGGAGAGGGGGATCCTACAATGAGCAGTTCTTC.

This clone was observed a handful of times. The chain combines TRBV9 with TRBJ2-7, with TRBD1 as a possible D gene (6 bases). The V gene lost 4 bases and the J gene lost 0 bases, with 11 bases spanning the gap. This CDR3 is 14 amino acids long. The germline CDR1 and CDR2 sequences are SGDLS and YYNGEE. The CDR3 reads CASSLGQNSYEQYF. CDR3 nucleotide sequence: TGTGCCAGCAGCCTCGGACAGAACTCCTACGAGCAGTACTTC.